A single sample is the source of the 20 T cell receptor beta chains below, sequenced in a study of T cells in Graves' hyperthyroidism and ophthalmopathy. Regions amplified from RNA transcripts were the TCR beta CDR3 regions. RT-PCR in the first round (using the HTBI primer set) targeted the TCR CDR3. TCRdb called the multiplex PCR reads again in MiXCR, with one record for every CDR3 protein. Of hundreds of thousands of distinct CDR3 sequences in the sample, under 20% were seen once. Sequencing used blood. The receptors shown here come from a woman under 40 with Graves' hyperthyroidism.

This chain uses TRBV7-3 with TRBJ2-2; no reliable D call. This CDR3 comprises 21 residues. V shed 5 bases and J shed 0 bases, with 28 bases lying between them. Germline CDR1 and CDR2: SGHTA and FQGTGA. CDR3 sequence (DNA): TGTGCCAGCAGCCTTAAGGTTCTAAGTGGCGGTTTTAGATCGAACACCGGGGAGCTGTTTTTT. This encodes CASSLKVLSGGFRSNTGELFF.

In nucleotides, the CDR3 is TGTGCCAGCAGTTACGAGCAGGGGAACACCGGGGAGCTGTTTTTT. The encoded protein is CASSYEQGNTGELFF. J is TRBJ2-2 and V is TRBV6-5, with a possible D match to TRBD1 (5 bases). This CDR3 comprises 15 residues. V lost 2 bases and J 1 base, leaving 8 bases between the germline ends. Germline CDR1 and CDR2: MNHEY and SVGAGI.

This clonotype was seen only a few times. This chain links TRBV6-5 with TRBJ1-1; maybe TRBD1 (6 bases). Germline CDR1 is MNHEY and CDR2 is SVGAGI. Trimming stripped 0 bases from V and 4 bases from J, with 15 bases between. The CDR3 runs 16 residues. The CDR3 coding sequence is TGTGCCAGCAGTTACTCGAACGGACAGTTGGGCACTGAAGCTTTCTTT. Residues: CASSYSNGQLGTEAFF.

This clonotype showed up just a few times. CDR3 in DNA: TGTGCCAGCAGTCCGGAGGTCACCGGGGAGCTGTTTTTT. It encodes CASSPEVTGELFF. V gene TRBV27 combines with J gene TRBJ2-2; weak D call: TRBD2 (5 bases). CDR3 length: 13 amino acids. V lost 5 bases to trimming and J lost 4 bases, with 8 bases between them. Germline CDR1 is MNHEY and CDR2 is SMNVEV (reference sequence).

CDR3 protein: CSVPGQGAVSEAFF. The CDR3 DNA reads TGCAGCGTTCCGGGACAGGGGGCTGTATCTGAAGCTTTCTTT. The chain is built from TRBV29-1 and TRBJ1-1, with 12 positions matching TRBD1. Per germline, CDR1 SQVTM and CDR2 ANQGSEA. V gave up 5 bases and J gave up 6 bases; unmatched junction bases: 7. The CDR3 sequence is 14 residues long.

The rearrangement joins TRBV3-1 to TRBJ2-2, with D perhaps given as TRBD1 or TRBD2 (6 bases each). The CDR3 spans 16 residues. The V and J ends lost 1 base and 7 bases respectively, with 16 bases between them. Looked up from germline, CDR1 is LGHDT and CDR2 is YNNKEL (reference sequence). The CDR3, as DNA: TGTGCCAGCAGCCAAGGCTGGGGGGCGCTGGGCGGGGAGCTGTTTTTT. Translation: CASSQGWGALGGELFF.

This clonotype appeared many times. The chain has TRBV28 and TRBJ1-5; possible D gene TRBD1, 5 bases. Between the trimmed V and J ends, which lost 2 bases and 8 bases, there was a span of 13 bases. Germline CDR1 MDHEN, CDR2 SYDVKM. The CDR3 loop spans 14 amino acids. The CDR3 here is CASSLGPGREPQHF. CDR3 sequence (DNA): TGTGCCAGCAGTTTAGGGCCAGGGCGAGAGCCCCAGCATTTT.

This clonotype was seen a few times. The gene calls are TRBV5-4 and TRBJ2-7; D might be TRBD1 (5 bases). In germline, CDR1 is SGHNT, CDR2 YYREEE (reference sequence). Deletions cut 0 bases from V and 3 bases from J, with 10 bases between. The CDR3 runs to 14 residues. CDR3 coding DNA: TGTGCCAGCAGCTTGGGGACAACCCTCTACGAGCAGTACTTC. It specifies CASSLGTTLYEQYF.

This clonotype has a handful of counts. The chain is built from TRBV10-1 and TRBJ2-1; 7 bases align to TRBD1. This CDR3 spans 14 amino acids. The J segment lost 6 bases and the V segment lost 5 bases, leaving 7 bases of the junction unmatched. The germline gives CDR1 WNHNN, CDR2 SYGVQD (reference sequence). CDR3 nucleotides: TGCGCCAGCAGTCCCGAGGGACAGAGCAATGAGCAGTTCTTC. It translates to CASSPEGQSNEQFF.

This clonotype was observed many times. This chain links TRBV24-1 with TRBJ2-1, with 15 bases fitting TRBD2. This CDR3 region has 17 residues. V shed 4 bases and J 6 bases; nucleotides not matched to a gene: 6. Germline lookup yields CDR1 KGHDR and CDR2 SFDVKD. CDR3 region: CATSDWTSGRGSNEQFF. The DNA for the CDR3 is TGTGCCACCAGTGACTGGACTAGCGGGAGGGGTAGCAATGAGCAGTTCTTC.

This clonotype appeared a few times. The rearrangement joins TRBV10-3 to TRBJ2-1; TRBD2 agrees at 10 bases. Looked up from germline, CDR1 is ENHRY and CDR2 is SYGVKD. Germline trimming cut 0 bases from V and 8 bases from J; bases unmatched to any gene: 4. The CDR3 sequence is 15 residues long. Here the CDR3 reads CAISESSGREDEQFF. CDR3 coding DNA: TGTGCCATCAGTGAGTCAAGCGGGAGGGAGGATGAGCAGTTCTTC.

This clonotype was picked up a small number of times. The genes are TRBV20-1 and TRBJ1-6; tentative D call: TRBD1 (6 bases). CDR1 and CDR2 (germline): DFQATT, SNEGSKA (reference sequence). Trimming shortened V by 1 base and J by 9 bases, and 13 bases separated the two germline ends. The CDR3 length is 14 residues. CDR3 protein: CSARANRDGSPLHF. DNA for the CDR3: TGCAGTGCTAGAGCCAACAGGGACGGTTCACCCCTCCACTTT.

The chain joins TRBV5-1 to TRBJ2-5; D might be TRBD1 (5 bases). With 4 bases removed from V and 5 bases from J, the gap between germline ends came to 15 bases. The CDR3 contains 14 residues. Germline CDR1 reads SGHRS; CDR2 reads YFSETQ. The CDR3 sequence is CASSQTGPGETQYF. CDR3 sequence (DNA): TGCGCCAGCAGCCAAACCGGGCCAGGGGAGACCCAGTACTTC.

The sample holds a few counts of this clonotype. This chain connects TRBV10-1 to TRBJ2-5, with TRBD1 identical over 9 bases. The germline CDR1 and CDR2 sequences are WNHNN and SYGVQD (reference sequence). The CDR3 length is 16 residues. J gave up 0 bases and V 5 bases, and 7 bases lay outside the gene matches. CDR3 residues: CASSPGQGSYQETQYF. CDR3 bases: TGCGCCAGCAGTCCGGGACAGGGATCGTACCAAGAGACCCAGTACTTC.

This clonotype was counted only a few times. The chain recombines TRBV28 with TRBJ2-5, with 8 bases lining up with TRBD1. Trimming removed 1 base from V and 4 bases from J; junction bases left unmatched: 5. CDR3 length: 15 amino acids. Germline CDR1 is MDHEN and CDR2 is SYDVKM. CDR3 region: CASSLLTGVIETQYF. In DNA form, the CDR3 reads TGTGCCAGCAGTTTATTGACAGGGGTAATAGAGACCCAGTACTTC.

On this clonotype: A much larger clone differs from this one at a single base, so this may be a read error. This sequence joins TRBV18 and TRBJ2-1; 7 bases are a match to TRBD2. Germline V gene sequence: CDR1 KGHSH, CDR2 LQKENI. This CDR3 contains 17 residues. The CDR3 spells CASSPAVPGGAYNEQSF. The DNA for the CDR3 is TGTGCCAGCTCACCAGCGGTACCGGGAGGCGCCTACAATGAGCAGTCCTTC.

This clonotype was seen at least ten times. V usage is TRBV11-1 and J usage is TRBJ2-1, with D possibly TRBD2 on 5 matching bases. This CDR3 spans 16 amino acids. The germline gives CDR1 SGHAT, CDR2 FQDESV (reference sequence). Trimming left V 7 bases short and J 8 bases short, with 24 bases between. CDR3 sequence: CASTRSGWREGDEQFF. The CDR3, as DNA: TGTGCCAGCACCCGCTCCGGGTGGCGAGAGGGTGATGAGCAGTTCTTC.

In its sample, this clonotype was seen many times. The chain joins TRBV12-3 or TRBV12-4 to TRBJ2-3, with D uncertain. The CDR3 loop spans 14 amino acids. Trimming took 1 base from V and 4 from J, leaving 9 bases between them. The CDR3 here is CASSLGWSADTQYF. CDR3 nucleotides: TGTGCCAGCAGTTTAGGGTGGTCGGCAGATACGCAGTATTTT.

The chain couples TRBV24-1 to TRBJ2-1; TRBD1 matches at 7 bases. Germline V CDR1 and CDR2: KGHDR, SFDVKD. CDR3 length: 16 amino acids. After removal of 4 bases from V and 9 bases from J, the junction contained 14 bases not matched to a gene. The CDR3 reads CATSEHTGTVSGEQFF. The CDR3 region has the DNA TGTGCCACCAGTGAGCATACCGGGACAGTTTCCGGTGAGCAGTTCTTC.

The chain joins TRBV27 to TRBJ1-1; tentative D call: TRBD1 (5 bases). Germline CDR1 reads MNHEY; CDR2 reads SMNVEV (reference sequence). Trimming took off 4 bases at V and 5 bases at J, with 14 bases between the two ends. The CDR3 spans 14 residues. The CDR3 DNA follows: TGTGCCAGCAGTTACCAGGGCAGCGGTACTGAAGCTTTCTTT. Translation gives CASSYQGSGTEAFF.